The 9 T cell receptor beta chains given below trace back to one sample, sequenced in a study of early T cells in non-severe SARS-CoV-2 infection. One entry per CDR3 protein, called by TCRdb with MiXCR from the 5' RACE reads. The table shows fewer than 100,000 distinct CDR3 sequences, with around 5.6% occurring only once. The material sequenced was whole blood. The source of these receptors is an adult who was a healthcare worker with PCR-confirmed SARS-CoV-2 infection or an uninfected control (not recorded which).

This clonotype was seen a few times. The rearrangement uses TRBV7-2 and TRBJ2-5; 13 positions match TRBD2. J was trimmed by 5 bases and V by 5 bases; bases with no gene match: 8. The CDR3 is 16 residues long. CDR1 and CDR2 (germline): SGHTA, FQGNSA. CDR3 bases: TGTGCCAGCAGCCAACTAGCGGGGGGGCCCCGGGAGACCCAGTACTTC. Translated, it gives CASSQLAGGPRETQYF.

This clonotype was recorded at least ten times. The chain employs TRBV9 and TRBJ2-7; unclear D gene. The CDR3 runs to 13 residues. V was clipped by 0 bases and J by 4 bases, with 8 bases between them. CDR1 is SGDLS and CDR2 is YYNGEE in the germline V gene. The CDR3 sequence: CASSVGVGYEQYF. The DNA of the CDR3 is TGTGCCAGCAGCGTAGGTGTTGGGTACGAGCAGTACTTC.

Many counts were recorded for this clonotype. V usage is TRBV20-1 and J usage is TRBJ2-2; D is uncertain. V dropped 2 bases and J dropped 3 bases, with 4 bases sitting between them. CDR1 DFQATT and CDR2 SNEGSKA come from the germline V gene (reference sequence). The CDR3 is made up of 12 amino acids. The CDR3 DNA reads TGCAGTGCTAGATCCCACACCGGGGAGCTGTTTTTT. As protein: CSARSHTGELFF.

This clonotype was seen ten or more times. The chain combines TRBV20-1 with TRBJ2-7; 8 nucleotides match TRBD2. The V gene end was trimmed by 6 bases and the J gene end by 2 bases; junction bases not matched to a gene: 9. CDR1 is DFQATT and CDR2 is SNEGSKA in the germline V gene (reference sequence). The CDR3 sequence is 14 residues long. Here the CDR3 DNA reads TGCAGTGCGCCAAGCGGGGGAAATACCTACGAGCAGTACTTC. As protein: CSAPSGGNTYEQYF.

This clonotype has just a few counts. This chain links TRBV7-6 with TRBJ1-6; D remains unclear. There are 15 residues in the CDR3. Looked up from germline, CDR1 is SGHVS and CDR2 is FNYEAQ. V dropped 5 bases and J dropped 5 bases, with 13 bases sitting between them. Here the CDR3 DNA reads TGTGCCAGCAGCCCTAAACCAGGACATAATTCACCCCTCCACTTT. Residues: CASSPKPGHNSPLHF.

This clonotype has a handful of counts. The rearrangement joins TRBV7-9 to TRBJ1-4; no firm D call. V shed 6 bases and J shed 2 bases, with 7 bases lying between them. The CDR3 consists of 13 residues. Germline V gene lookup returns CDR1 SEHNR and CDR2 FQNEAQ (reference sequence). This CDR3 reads CASRPHTNEKLFF. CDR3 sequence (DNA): TGTGCCAGCAGACCTCACACTAATGAAAAACTGTTTTTT.

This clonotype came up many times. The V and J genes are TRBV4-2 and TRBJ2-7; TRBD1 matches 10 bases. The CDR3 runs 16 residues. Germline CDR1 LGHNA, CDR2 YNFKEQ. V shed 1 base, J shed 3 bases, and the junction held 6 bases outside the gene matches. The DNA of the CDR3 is TGTGCCAGCAGCCAAGGCCCCCGGACAGGGGGCTACGAGCAGTACTTC. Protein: CASSQGPRTGGYEQYF.

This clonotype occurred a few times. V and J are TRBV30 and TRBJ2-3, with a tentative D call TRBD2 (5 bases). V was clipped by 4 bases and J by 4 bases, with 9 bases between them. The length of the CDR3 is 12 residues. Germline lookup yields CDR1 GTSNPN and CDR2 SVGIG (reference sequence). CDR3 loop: CAWTHGADTQYF. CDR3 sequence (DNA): TGTGCCTGGACCCACGGGGCAGATACGCAGTATTTT.

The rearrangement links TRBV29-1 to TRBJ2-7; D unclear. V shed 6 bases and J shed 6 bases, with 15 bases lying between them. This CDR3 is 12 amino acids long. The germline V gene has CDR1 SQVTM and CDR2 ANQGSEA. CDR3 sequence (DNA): TGCAGCGTGCCCGGGCCTCCCGGCGAGCAGTACTTC. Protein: CSVPGPPGEQYF.